The 26 T cell receptor beta chains given below trace back to one sample, sequenced in a study of T cell repertoires in cytomegalovirus infection. For these receptors, no antigen is known. Via MiXCR, TCRdb re-called the reads, giving one row per CDR3 protein. The data hold fewer than 850,000 distinct CDR3 sequences, with 25% to 35% observed a single time. The material sequenced was cultured CD8+ T cells from PBMCs, taken from culture after CMV antigen stimulation. The receptors derive from a human donor in good health (CMV status not recorded). Some clones in this sample may be carry-over from other donors' samples.

This clonotype was observed a few times. The V and J genes are TRBV6-2 or TRBV6-3 and TRBJ2-5, with D tentatively TRBD1 (6 bases). Trimming took off 5 bases at V and 2 bases at J, with 12 bases between the two ends. From germline, CDR1 is MNHEY and CDR2 SVGEGT. The CDR3 is made up of 14 amino acids. DNA for the CDR3: TGTGCCAGCAGTCCCGGGACATCTCAAGAGACCCAGTACTTC. Translated, it gives CASSPGTSQETQYF.

This chain uses TRBV7-9 with TRBJ1-1; a weak D match, TRBD1 (5 bases). Germline V gives CDR1 SEHNR, CDR2 FQNEAQ (reference sequence). The CDR3 length is 13 residues. Trimming took off 2 bases at V and 5 bases at J, with 9 bases between the two ends. As DNA, the CDR3 is TGTGCCAGCAGCTTATATGCAGGGACTGAAGCTTTCTTT. Translation gives CASSLYAGTEAFF.

The chain is built from TRBV7-9 and TRBJ1-2; a possible D gene is TRBD1 (6 bases). Trimming left V 4 bases short and J 7 bases short, with 13 bases between. Germline V gene sequence: CDR1 SEHNR, CDR2 FQNEAQ (reference sequence). The CDR3 sequence is 13 residues long. The CDR3 bases are TGTGCCAGCAGCTCGGGGGCGGCTATTGGCTACACCTTC. It specifies CASSSGAAIGYTF.

This clonotype was counted a few times. This sequence joins TRBV6-1 and TRBJ2-7, with a weak D call TRBD2 (6 bases). This CDR3 spans 11 amino acids. In germline, CDR1 is MNHNS, CDR2 SASEGT. Trimming left V 10 bases short and J 3 bases short, with 10 bases between. The CDR3 coding sequence is TGTGCCATTACGGGACTCTACGAGCAGTACGTC. It specifies CAITGLYEQYV.

This clonotype was counted once. The V gene is TRBV12-3 or TRBV12-4, the J gene TRBJ2-4, with 11 bases matching TRBD1. CDR3 size: 16 residues. With V trimmed by 6 bases and J by 6 bases, 10 bases remained unmatched. Here the CDR3 DNA reads TGTGCCAGCAGCCCAATGGGACAGGGGGTGCGAAACATTCAGTACTTC. This codes for CASSPMGQGVRNIQYF.

CDR3 region: CSARDRGLAGPGGYGYTF. The CDR3 bases are TGCAGTGCTAGAGATAGGGGTTTAGCAGGCCCGGGCGGATATGGCTACACCTTC. The V call is TRBV20-1, the J call TRBJ1-2, with a weak D call TRBD1 (5 bases). The CDR3 length is 18 residues. Germline CDR1 and CDR2: DFQATT and SNEGSKA (reference sequence). Trimming pared 0 bases from V and 5 bases from J, leaving 25 bases between.

This clonotype was counted at least ten times. The chain uses TRBV7-2 and TRBJ2-3, with TRBD2 matching over 9 bases. Germline assignment: CDR1 SGHTA and CDR2 FQGNSA. V dropped 1 base and J dropped 1; count of bases not matched to a gene: 3. The length of the CDR3 is 16 residues. CDR3 nucleotide sequence: TGTGCCAGCAGCTTAGAGCCTAGCGGGGGCACAGATACGCAGTATTTT. Translated, it gives CASSLEPSGGTDTQYF. The variable domain in full, with the rest retrieved from reference TRBV7-2 and TRBJ2-3, is GAGVSQSPSNKVTEKGKDVELRCDPISGHTALYWYRQSLGQGLEFLIYFQGNSAPDKSGLPSDRFSAERTGGSVSTLTIQRTQQEDSAVYLCASSLEPSGGTDTQYFGPGTRLTVL.

V gene TRBV7-3 combines with J gene TRBJ2-3; 12 bases match TRBD2. The CDR3 has 15 amino acids. CDR1 SGHTA and CDR2 FQGTGA come from the germline V gene. The V and J ends lost 4 bases and 6 bases, in that order; junction bases with no gene match: 5. The DNA for the CDR3 is TGTGCCAGCAGCTCCGGACTAGCGGGGCTCGATACGCAGTATTTT. It is translated as CASSSGLAGLDTQYF. Complete variable domain (other parts from reference TRBV7-3 and TRBJ2-3): GAGVSQTPSNKVTEKGKYVELRCDPISGHTALYWYRQSLGQGPEFLIYFQGTGAADDSGLPNDRFFAVRPEGSVSTLKIQRTERGDSAVYLCASSSGLAGLDTQYFGPGTRLTVL.

The V call is TRBV4-1, the J call TRBJ2-7, with 9 bases aligning to TRBD1. Germline loops: CDR1 MGHRA, CDR2 YSYEKL. V lost 3 bases to trimming and J lost 3 bases; unmatched junction nucleotides: 6. The CDR3 spans 15 residues. The CDR3 here is CASSQLVTGGYEQYV. CDR3 nucleotide sequence: TGCGCCAGCAGCCAGCTAGTGACAGGGGGCTACGAGCAGTACGTC.

Comment on this clonotype: One end of the junction does not line up with germline, which may come from a read error. The chain carries TRBV6-2 or TRBV6-3 and TRBJ2-5; D ambiguous. CDR1 is MNHEY and CDR2 is SVGEGT in the germline V gene. This CDR3 region has 14 residues. CDR3 protein: CATSYRSRKETQYF. CDR3 bases: TGTGCCACCAGTTACCGTAGCAGAAAAGAGACCCAGTACTTC.

The V and J genes are TRBV7-6 and TRBJ1-1; D may be TRBD1 (5 bases). The CDR3 contains 14 residues. With 5 bases removed from V and 4 bases from J, the gap between germline ends came to 14 bases. CDR1 and CDR2 (germline): SGHVS, FNYEAQ. The CDR3 DNA follows: TGTGCCAGCAGCCGCGGACACATAGGCACTGAAGCTTTCTTT. Translated, it gives CASSRGHIGTEAFF.

The chain links TRBV7-9 to TRBJ2-2; D gene uncertain. The CDR3 length is 10 residues. The germline V gene encodes CDR1 SEHNR and CDR2 FQNEAQ (reference sequence). The ends were cut back, 3 bases at V and 9 bases at J, with 2 bases in the middle. Here the CDR3 reads CASSFRELFF. Written as DNA, the CDR3 is TGTGCCAGCAGCTTCAGGGAGCTGTTTTTT.

Concerning this clonotype: Since no conserved phenylalanine or tryptophan closes the CDR3, a read error is the likely cause. No DNA is shown, since the ends of the CDR3 on it are uncertain; the CDR3 is the one TCRdb lists. CDR3 sequence: CSVVLWEGL. This rearrangement joins TRBV20-1 to TRBJ2-1; the DNA was not used to check the table's D call, TRBD2. Inclusive of both ends, the CDR3 amounts to 9 amino acids. The germline V gene encodes CDR1 DFQATT and CDR2 SNEGSKA (reference sequence).

The V gene is TRBV4-1, the J gene TRBJ2-2; D possibly corresponds to TRBD1 (6 bases). Germline CDR1 MGHRA, CDR2 YSYEKL. Trimming left V 3 bases short and J 0 bases short, with 17 bases between. CDR3 length: 18 amino acids. CDR3 residues: CASSQRYRAPPNTGELFF. CDR3 DNA sequence: TGCGCCAGCAGCCAGAGATACAGGGCCCCCCCGAACACCGGGGAGCTGTTTTTT.

The chain recombines TRBV7-8 with TRBJ1-2; D gene uncertain. The CDR3 is made up of 15 amino acids. The V gene's germline CDR1 is SGHVS and CDR2 FQNEAQ. The ends were cut back, 3 bases at V and 4 bases at J, with 15 bases in the middle. CDR3: CASSFFPQGAYGYTF. In nucleotides, the CDR3 is TGTGCCAGCAGCTTTTTCCCCCAAGGTGCCTATGGCTACACCTTC.

The V and J genes are TRBV6-5 and TRBJ2-2; D is possibly TRBD1 (6 bases). This CDR3 is 15 amino acids long. V lost 5 bases to trimming and J lost 6 bases, with 16 bases between them. The V gene's germline CDR1 is MNHEY and CDR2 SVGAGI. This chain's CDR3 is CASSNDRSYAGELFF. CDR3 in DNA: TGTGCCAGCAGTAACGACAGGTCATACGCCGGGGAGCTGTTTTTT.

The V and J genes are TRBV12-3 or TRBV12-4 and TRBJ2-1, with a weak D call TRBD1 (6 bases). The V gene lost 5 bases and the J gene lost 2 bases, with 13 bases spanning the gap. CDR3 length: 15 amino acids. The CDR3 coding sequence is TGTGCCAGCAGTCTACAGGGTATTACCTACAATGAGCAGTTCTTC. Amino acids: CASSLQGITYNEQFF.

Comments on this clonotype: A much larger clone is a single base away; this may be a read error. The gene calls are TRBV7-6 and TRBJ2-7; D perhaps matches TRBD1 (7 bases). Germline V lookup: CDR1 SGHVS, CDR2 FNYEAQ. There are 17 residues in the CDR3. CDR3 sequence: CVSSYRSAGGLRNEQYF. The CDR3 DNA reads TGTGTCAGCAGCTATCGGTCGGCAGGGGGGTTGAGGAACGAGCAGTACTTC.

This clonotype has only a few counts. This chain uses TRBV6-5 with TRBJ2-1; 15 bases agree with TRBD2. Germline-derived CDR1 and CDR2 are MNHEY and SVGAGI. The CDR3 is made up of 16 amino acids. After removal of 2 bases from V and 4 bases from J, the junction contained 0 bases not matched to a gene. The DNA of the CDR3 is TGTGCCAGCAGTTACGGGACTAGCGGGAGGTACAATGAGCAGTTCTTC. Translation: CASSYGTSGRYNEQFF.

The V call is TRBV7-2, the J call TRBJ1-3; no reliable D call. The V gene lost 5 bases and the J gene lost 0 bases, with 14 bases spanning the gap. The CDR3 totals 16 residues. CDR1 SGHTA and CDR2 FQGNSA come from the germline V gene. CDR3 bases: TGTGCCAGCAGCCAAGAGGTTTGGCTCTCTGGAAACACCATATATTTT. It codes for CASSQEVWLSGNTIYF.

This clonotype was recorded a few times. This chain connects TRBV27 to TRBJ2-2; D ambiguous. This CDR3 comprises 14 residues. Trimming stripped 1 base from V and 5 bases from J, with 8 bases between. The germline gives CDR1 MNHEY, CDR2 SMNVEV (reference sequence). CDR3 DNA sequence: TGTGCCAGCAGTTTATACAGTCTGACCGGGGAGCTGTTTTTT. It translates to CASSLYSLTGELFF.

CDR3 amino acids: CASSFGTGKSYTF. CDR3 nucleotide sequence: TGTGCCAGCAGCTTCGGGACAGGGAAGAGCTACACCTTC. The V gene is TRBV5-4, the J gene TRBJ1-2, with 9 positions matching TRBD1. With V trimmed by 2 bases and J by 9 bases, 5 bases remained unmatched. CDR3 length equals 13 residues. The V gene's germline CDR1 is SGHNT and CDR2 YYREEE (reference sequence).

In this sample, this clonotype turned up a few times. This sequence joins TRBV27 and TRBJ2-1, with D tentatively TRBD1 or TRBD2 (5 bases each). V was cut by 5 bases and J by 9 bases, with 11 bases left in between. CDR1 is MNHEY and CDR2 is SMNVEV in the germline V gene (reference sequence). This CDR3 is built from 12 residues. CDR3 DNA sequence: TGTGCCAGCAGTCCGCCGGGGCGTGAGCAGTTCTTC. This gives the protein CASSPPGREQFF.

This clonotype showed up just a few times. This chain connects TRBV4-1 to TRBJ2-2; D remains ambiguous. This CDR3 comprises 12 residues. V gave up 5 bases and J gave up 5 bases, with 6 bases separating them. The germline V gene encodes CDR1 MGHRA and CDR2 YSYEKL. The DNA of the CDR3 is TGCGCCAGCAGCATGGAGACCGGGGAGCTGTTTTTT. It encodes CASSMETGELFF.

This rearrangement joins TRBV25-1 to TRBJ1-1; D is unresolved. There are 13 residues in the CDR3. Trimming removed 3 bases at V and 5 bases at J, with 10 bases between. The V gene's germline CDR1 is MGHDK and CDR2 SYGVNS. CDR3 amino acids: CASSEPSGTEAFF. The CDR3 nucleotides are TGTGCCAGCAGTGAGCCGTCGGGGACTGAAGCTTTCTTT.

The chain employs TRBV6-2 or TRBV6-3 and TRBJ1-1, with D possibly matching TRBD1 (5 bases). This CDR3 comprises 14 residues. The germline V gene has CDR1 MNHEY and CDR2 SVGEGT. Trimming removed 7 bases at V and 0 bases at J, with 12 bases between. CDR3 protein: CASTRGSLNTEAFF. CDR3 in DNA: TGTGCCAGCACTCGGGGCAGCCTGAACACTGAAGCTTTCTTT.